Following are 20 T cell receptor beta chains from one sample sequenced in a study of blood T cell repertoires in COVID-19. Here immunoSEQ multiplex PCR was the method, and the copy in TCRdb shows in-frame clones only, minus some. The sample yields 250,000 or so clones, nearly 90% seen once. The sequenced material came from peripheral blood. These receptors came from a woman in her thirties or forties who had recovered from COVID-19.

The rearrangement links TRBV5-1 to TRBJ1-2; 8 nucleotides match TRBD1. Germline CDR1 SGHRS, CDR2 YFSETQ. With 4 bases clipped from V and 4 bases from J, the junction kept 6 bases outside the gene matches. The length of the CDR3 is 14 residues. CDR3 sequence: CASSPGQEVYGYTF. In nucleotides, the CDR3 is TGCGCCAGCAGCCCGGGACAGGAGGTCTATGGCTACACCTTC. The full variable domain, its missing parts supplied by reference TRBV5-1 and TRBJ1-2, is KAGVTQTPRYLIKTRGQQVTLSCSPISGHRSVSWYQQTPGQGLQFLFEYFSETQRNKGNFPGRFSGRQFSNSRSEMNVSTLELGDSALYLCASSPGQEVYGYTFGSGTRLTVV.

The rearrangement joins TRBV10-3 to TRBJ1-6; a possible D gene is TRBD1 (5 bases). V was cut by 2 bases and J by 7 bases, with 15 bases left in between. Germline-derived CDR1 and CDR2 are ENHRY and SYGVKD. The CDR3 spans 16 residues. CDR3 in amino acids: CAISERQGNPNSPLHF. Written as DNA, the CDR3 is TGTGCCATCAGTGAGAGGCAGGGAAATCCCAATTCACCCCTCCACTTT.

Written as DNA, the CDR3 is TGTGCCAGCAGTTCGGGACTACCCCCACAAGAGACCCAGTACTTC. Amino acids: CASSSGLPPQETQYF. The genes are TRBV6-2 or TRBV6-3 and TRBJ2-5; 7 bases fit TRBD2. The CDR3 contains 15 residues. CDR1 and CDR2 from the germline V gene are MNHEY and SVGEGT. V trimming: 4 bases; J trimming: 2 bases; junction bases outside the gene matches: 7.

Here the CDR3 DNA reads TGTGCCAGCAGTTCAGAAACAGATACGCAGTATTTT. It codes for CASSSETDTQYF. J is TRBJ2-3 and V is TRBV6-6, with no clear D. The CDR3 consists of 12 residues. The germline V and J ends were trimmed by 4 bases and 3 bases, with 5 bases remaining between them. Germline V gene sequence: CDR1 MNHNY, CDR2 SVGAGI (reference sequence).

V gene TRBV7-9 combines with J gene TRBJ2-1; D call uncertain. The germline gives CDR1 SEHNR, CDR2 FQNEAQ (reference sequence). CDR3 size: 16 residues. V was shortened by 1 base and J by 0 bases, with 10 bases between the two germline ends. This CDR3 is CASSLDYWSSYNEQFF. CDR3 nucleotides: TGTGCCAGCAGCTTAGATTATTGGAGCTCCTACAATGAGCAGTTCTTC.

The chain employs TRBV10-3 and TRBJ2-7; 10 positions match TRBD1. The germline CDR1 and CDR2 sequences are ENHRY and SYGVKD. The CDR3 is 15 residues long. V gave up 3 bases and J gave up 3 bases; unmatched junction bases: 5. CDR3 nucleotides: TGTGCCATCAGTGACCGGGACAGGGGTATCTACGAGCAGTACTTC. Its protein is CAISDRDRGIYEQYF.

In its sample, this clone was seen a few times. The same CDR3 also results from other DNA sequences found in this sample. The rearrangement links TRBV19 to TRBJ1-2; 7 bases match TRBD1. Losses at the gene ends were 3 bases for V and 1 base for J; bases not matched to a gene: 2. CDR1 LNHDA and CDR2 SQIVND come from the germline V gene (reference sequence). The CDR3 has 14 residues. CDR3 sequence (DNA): TGTGCCAGTAGTATCGACAGGGTTAACTATGGCTACACCTTC. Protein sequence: CASSIDRVNYGYTF.

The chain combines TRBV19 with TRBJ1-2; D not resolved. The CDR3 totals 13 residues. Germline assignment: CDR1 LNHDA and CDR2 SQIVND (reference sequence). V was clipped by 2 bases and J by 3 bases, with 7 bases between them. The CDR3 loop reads CASSIWGDYGYTF. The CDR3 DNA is TGTGCCAGTAGTATATGGGGAGACTATGGCTACACCTTC.

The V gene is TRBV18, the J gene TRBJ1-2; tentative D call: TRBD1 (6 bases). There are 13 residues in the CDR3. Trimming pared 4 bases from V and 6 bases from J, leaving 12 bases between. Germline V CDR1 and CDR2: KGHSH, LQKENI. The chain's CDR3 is CASSQGVLDGYTF. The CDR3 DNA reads TGTGCCAGCTCACAGGGGGTCTTGGATGGCTACACCTTC.

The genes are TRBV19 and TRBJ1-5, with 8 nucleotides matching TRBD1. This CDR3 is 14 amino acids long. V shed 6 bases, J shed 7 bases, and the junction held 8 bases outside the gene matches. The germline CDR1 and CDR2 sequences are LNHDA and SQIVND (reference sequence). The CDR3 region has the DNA TGTGCCAGTAGCCAGGACAGGGTCGGACAGCCCCAGCATTTT. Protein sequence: CASSQDRVGQPQHF.

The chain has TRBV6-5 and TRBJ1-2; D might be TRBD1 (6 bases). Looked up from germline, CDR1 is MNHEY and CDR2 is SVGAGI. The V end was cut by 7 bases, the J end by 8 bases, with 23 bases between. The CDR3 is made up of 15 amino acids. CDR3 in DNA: TGTGCCAGCATCTCCCGGGACACACCTCGCGGAGGCTACACCTTC. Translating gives CASISRDTPRGGYTF.

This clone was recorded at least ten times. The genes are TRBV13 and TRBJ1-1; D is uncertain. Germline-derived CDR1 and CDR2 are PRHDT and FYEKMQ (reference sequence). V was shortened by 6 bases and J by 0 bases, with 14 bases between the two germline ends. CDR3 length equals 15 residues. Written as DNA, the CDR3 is TGTGCCAGCAGGGTCCGGGGAGGCATGAACACTGAAGCTTTCTTT. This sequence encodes CASRVRGGMNTEAFF.

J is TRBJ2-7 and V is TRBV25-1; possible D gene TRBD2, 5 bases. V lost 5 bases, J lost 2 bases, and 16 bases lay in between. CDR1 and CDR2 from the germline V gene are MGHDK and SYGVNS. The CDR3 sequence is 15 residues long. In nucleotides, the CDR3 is TGTGCCAGCAGTACGCCCGAGGACGGGGCCTACGAGCAGTACTTC. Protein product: CASSTPEDGAYEQYF.

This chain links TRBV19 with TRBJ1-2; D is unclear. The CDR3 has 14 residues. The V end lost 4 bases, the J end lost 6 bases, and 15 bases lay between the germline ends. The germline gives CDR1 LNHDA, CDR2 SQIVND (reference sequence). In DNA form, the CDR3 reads TGTGCCAGTAGTAATCTGAGGGAGGAGAATGGCTACACCTTC. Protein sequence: CASSNLREENGYTF.

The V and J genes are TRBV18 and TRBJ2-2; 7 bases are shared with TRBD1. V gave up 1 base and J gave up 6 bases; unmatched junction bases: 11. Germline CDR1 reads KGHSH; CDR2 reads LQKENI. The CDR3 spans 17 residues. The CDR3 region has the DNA TGTGCCAGCTCACCACTACCGGGACAGCGAAGCCCCGGGGAGCTGTTTTTT. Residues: CASSPLPGQRSPGELFF.

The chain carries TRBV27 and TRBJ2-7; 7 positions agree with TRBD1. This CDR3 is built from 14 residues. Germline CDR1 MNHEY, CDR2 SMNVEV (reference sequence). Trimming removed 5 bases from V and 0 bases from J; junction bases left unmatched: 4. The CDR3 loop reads CASSNDRVSYEQYF. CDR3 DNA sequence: TGTGCCAGCAGTAATGACAGGGTCTCCTACGAGCAGTACTTC.

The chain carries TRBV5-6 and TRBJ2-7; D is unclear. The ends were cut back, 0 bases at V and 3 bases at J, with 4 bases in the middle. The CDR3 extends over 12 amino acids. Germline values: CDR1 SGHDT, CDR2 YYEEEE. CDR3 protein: CASSLAVYEQYF. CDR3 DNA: TGTGCCAGCAGCTTGGCAGTCTACGAGCAGTACTTC.

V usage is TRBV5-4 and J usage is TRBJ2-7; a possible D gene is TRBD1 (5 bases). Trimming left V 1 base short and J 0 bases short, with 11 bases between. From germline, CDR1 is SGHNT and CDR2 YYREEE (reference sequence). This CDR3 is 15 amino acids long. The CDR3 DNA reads TGTGCCAGCAGCTTGAAGGGGTCCCTCTCCTACGAGCAGTACTTC. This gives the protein CASSLKGSLSYEQYF.

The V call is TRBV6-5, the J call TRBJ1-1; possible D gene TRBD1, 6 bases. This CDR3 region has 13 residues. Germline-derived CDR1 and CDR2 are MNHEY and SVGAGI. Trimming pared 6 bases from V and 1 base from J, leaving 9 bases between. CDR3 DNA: TGTGCCAGCAGCCACAGGGAGAACACTGAAGCTTTCTTT. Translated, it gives CASSHRENTEAFF.

The CDR3 sequence is CASSLAGTDNEQFF. Here the CDR3 DNA reads TGTGCCAGCAGCCTTGCCGGGACAGACAATGAGCAGTTCTTC. The chain combines TRBV14 with TRBJ2-1; 7 bases line up with TRBD1. Germline V gene sequence: CDR1 SGHDN, CDR2 FVKESK. Germline trimming cut 4 bases from V and 5 bases from J; bases unmatched to any gene: 5. The CDR3 runs 14 residues.